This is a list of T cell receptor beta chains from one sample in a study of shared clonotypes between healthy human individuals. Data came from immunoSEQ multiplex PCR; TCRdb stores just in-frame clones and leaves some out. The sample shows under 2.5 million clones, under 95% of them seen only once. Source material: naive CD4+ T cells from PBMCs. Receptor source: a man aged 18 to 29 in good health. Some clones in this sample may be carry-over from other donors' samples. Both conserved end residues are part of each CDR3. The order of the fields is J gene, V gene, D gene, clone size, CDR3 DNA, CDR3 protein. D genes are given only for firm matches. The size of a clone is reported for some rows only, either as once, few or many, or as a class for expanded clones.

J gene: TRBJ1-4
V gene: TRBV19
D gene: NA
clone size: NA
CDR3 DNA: TGTGCCAGTAGTCCCAGGGCGTGGGGCGAAAAACTGTTTTTT
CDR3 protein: CASSPRAWGEKLFF

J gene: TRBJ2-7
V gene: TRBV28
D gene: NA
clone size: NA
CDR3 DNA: TGTGCCAGCAGTCCCCCGCCAAGCGGCTTCTCCTACGAGCAGTACTTC
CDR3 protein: CASSPPPSGFSYEQYF

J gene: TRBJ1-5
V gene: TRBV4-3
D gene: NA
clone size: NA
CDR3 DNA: TGCGCCAGCAGCCAAGAACTTAGGGGAACCCAGCCCCAGCATTTT
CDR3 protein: CASSQELRGTQPQHF

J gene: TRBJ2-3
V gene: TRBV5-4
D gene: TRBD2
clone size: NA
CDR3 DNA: TGTGCCAGCAGCTCGGGACTAGCAGCCTTTGATACGCAGTATTTT
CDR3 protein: CASSSGLAAFDTQYF

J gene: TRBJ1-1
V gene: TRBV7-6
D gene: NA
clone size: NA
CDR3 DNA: TGTGCCAGCAGGCGGACAGATTCTTCTGAAGCTTTCTTT
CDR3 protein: CASRRTDSSEAFF

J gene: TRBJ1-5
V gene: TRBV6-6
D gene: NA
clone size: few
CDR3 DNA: TGTGCCGGCCAGGACAGAAGCGAGGGTCCCCAGCATTTT
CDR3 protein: CAGQDRSEGPQHF

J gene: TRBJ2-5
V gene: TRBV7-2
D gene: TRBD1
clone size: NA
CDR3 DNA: TGTGCCAGCAGCTTAGCAGGACAGGGGGCTGAGACCCAGTACTTC
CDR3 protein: CASSLAGQGAETQYF

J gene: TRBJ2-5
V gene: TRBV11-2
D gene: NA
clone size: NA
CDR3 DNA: TGTGCCAGCAGCTTAGTATCCTCGGGGACCCAGTACTTC
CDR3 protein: CASSLVSSGTQYF

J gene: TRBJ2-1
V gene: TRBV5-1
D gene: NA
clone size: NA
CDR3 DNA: TGCGCCAGCAGCTTGGTCGACTTCTCCTACAATGAGCAGTTCTTC
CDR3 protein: CASSLVDFSYNEQFF

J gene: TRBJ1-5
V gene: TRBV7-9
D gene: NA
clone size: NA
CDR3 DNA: TGTGCCAGCAGCTTAGGCCAGGATCAGCCCCAGCATTTT
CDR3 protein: CASSLGQDQPQHF

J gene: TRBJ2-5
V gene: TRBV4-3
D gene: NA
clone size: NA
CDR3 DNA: TGCGCCAGCAGCCAAGGACCAAACAGGGCTGATGAGACCCAGTACTTC
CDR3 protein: CASSQGPNRADETQYF

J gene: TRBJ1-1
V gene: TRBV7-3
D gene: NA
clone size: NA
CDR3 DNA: TGTGCCAGCAGCTTCGATCGGGGGGCCGCTGAAGCTTTCTTT
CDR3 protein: CASSFDRGAAEAFF

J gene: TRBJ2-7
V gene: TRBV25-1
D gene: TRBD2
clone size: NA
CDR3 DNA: TGTGCCAGCAGAGATCTAGCGGGAGCAAAGGACGAGCAGTACTTC
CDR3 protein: CASRDLAGAKDEQYF

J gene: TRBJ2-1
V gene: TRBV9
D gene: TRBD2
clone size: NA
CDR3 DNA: TGTGCCAGCAGCGTAGTGTCGGGAGGGGGCTACAATGAGCAGTTCTTC
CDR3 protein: CASSVVSGGGYNEQFF

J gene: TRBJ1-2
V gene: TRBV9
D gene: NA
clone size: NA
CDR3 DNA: TGTGCCAGCAGCGTAGTCCCCCGAGGGGACTATGGCTACACCTTC
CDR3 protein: CASSVVPRGDYGYTF

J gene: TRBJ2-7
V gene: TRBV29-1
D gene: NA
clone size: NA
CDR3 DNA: TGCAGCGTTTTGGACAGAGAGTACGAGCAGTACTTC
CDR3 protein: CSVLDREYEQYF